A single sample is the source of the 5 T cell receptor beta chains below, sequenced in a study of blood T cell repertoires in COVID-19 (dated by TCRdb to 2020 to 2021). Library method: the immunoSEQ multiplex PCR assay. This is the immuneACCESS table as TCRdb keeps it, with only in-frame sequences that have V and J called. A part of the clones is gone; compared with another copy, unresolved V genes explain less than half, and the rest is unexplained. This sample comprises about 190,000 clones, 75% to 85% of them detected only once. The ten largest clones add up to less than 20% of the sample. Sequencing was performed on PBMCs or T cells enriched from blood (not recorded which). The receptors were sampled from a woman aged 45-65 years with acute COVID-19.

The chain joins TRBV5-1 to TRBJ1-6; tentatively, D is TRBD1 (5 bases). This CDR3 has 17 residues. With 4 bases removed from V and 10 bases from J, the gap between germline ends came to 24 bases. Germline-derived CDR1 and CDR2 are SGHRS and YFSETQ. The CDR3 here is CASSTLSGTLFKSPLHF. The CDR3 bases are TGCGCCAGCAGCACCCTATCTGGGACTCTCTTTAAGTCACCCCTCCACTTT. The full variable domain, in which reference TRBV5-1 and TRBJ1-6 provide the parts outside the CDR3, is KAGVTQTPRYLIKTRGQQVTLSCSPISGHRSVSWYQQTPGQGLQFLFEYFSETQRNKGNFPGRFSGRQFSNSRSEMNVSTLELGDSALYLCASSTLSGTLFKSPLHFGNGTRLTVT.

This chain joins TRBV13 and TRBJ2-5; D possibly corresponds to TRBD1 (6 bases). The V gene's germline CDR1 is PRHDT and CDR2 FYEKMQ (reference sequence). V lost 6 bases to trimming and J lost 1 base, with 12 bases between them. CDR3 size: 14 residues. In nucleotides, the CDR3 is TGTGCCAGCAGTTCAACAGGGAGCCAAGAGACCCAGTACTTC. Encoded protein: CASSSTGSQETQYF.

The chain links TRBV27 to TRBJ2-7, with D possibly TRBD1 on 6 matching bases. The V end lost 5 bases, the J end lost 0 bases, and 11 bases lay between the germline ends. The CDR3 covers 14 residues. Germline-derived CDR1 and CDR2 are MNHEY and SMNVEV (reference sequence). The CDR3 nucleotides are TGTGCCAGCAGTCCAAGGGGGAGCTCCTACGAGCAGTACGTC. This codes for CASSPRGSSYEQYV.

This chain joins TRBV4-1 and TRBJ1-2, with a tentative D call TRBD1 (6 bases). Germline V gene sequence: CDR1 MGHRA, CDR2 YSYEKL. CDR3 length equals 16 residues. Trimming left V 1 base short and J 4 bases short, with 16 bases between. The CDR3, as DNA: TGCGCCAGCAGCCAAGTGGGGGGGCAGGGGTCCTATGGCTACACCTTC. This encodes CASSQVGGQGSYGYTF.

This chain links TRBV28 with TRBJ2-7; a weak D match, TRBD1 (5 bases). V was pared by 6 bases and J by 6 bases, with 15 bases between. The V gene's germline CDR1 is MDHEN and CDR2 SYDVKM. This CDR3 is 13 amino acids long. The CDR3, as DNA: TGTGCCAGCAGCCGAACAGGTTTGGGCGAGCAGTACGTC. As protein: CASSRTGLGEQYV.